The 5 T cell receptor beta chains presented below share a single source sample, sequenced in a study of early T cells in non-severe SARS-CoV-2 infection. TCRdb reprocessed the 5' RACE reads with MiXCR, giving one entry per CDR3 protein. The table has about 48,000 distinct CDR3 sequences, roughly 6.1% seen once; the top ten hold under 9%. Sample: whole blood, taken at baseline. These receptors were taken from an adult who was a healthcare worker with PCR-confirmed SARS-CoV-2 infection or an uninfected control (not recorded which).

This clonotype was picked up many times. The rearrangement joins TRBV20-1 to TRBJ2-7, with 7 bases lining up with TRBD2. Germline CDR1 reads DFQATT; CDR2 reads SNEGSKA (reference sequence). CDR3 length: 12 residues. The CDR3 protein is CSIEAGTYEQYF. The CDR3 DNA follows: TGCAGCATTGAAGCGGGAACCTACGAGCAGTACTTC.

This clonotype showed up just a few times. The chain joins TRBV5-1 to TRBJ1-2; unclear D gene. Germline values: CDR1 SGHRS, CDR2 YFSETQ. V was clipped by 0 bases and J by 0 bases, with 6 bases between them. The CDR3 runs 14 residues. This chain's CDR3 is CASSLGPTNYGYTF. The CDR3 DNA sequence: TGCGCCAGCAGCTTGGGTCCGACTAACTATGGCTACACCTTC.

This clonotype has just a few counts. CDR3 amino acids: CASSLESGGLGQPQHF. CDR3 coding DNA: TGTGCCAGCAGCTTAGAATCGGGGGGGCTAGGTCAGCCCCAGCATTTT. V gene TRBV7-6 combines with J gene TRBJ1-5, with a tentative D call TRBD1 (6 bases). V was cut by 1 base and J by 6 bases, with 16 bases left in between. There are 16 residues in the CDR3. CDR1 is SGHVS and CDR2 is FNYEAQ in the germline V gene.

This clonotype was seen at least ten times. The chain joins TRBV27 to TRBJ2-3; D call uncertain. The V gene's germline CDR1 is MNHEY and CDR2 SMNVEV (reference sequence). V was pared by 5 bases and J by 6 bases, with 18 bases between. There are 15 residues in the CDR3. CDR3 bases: TGTGCCAGCAGTCCCCGCCCCGACCAAAGGGATACGCAGTATTTT. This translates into CASSPRPDQRDTQYF.

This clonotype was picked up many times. CDR3 nucleotide sequence: TGTGCCAGCAGCTTGGTACAGGGGGACGGCTACACCTTC. Protein product: CASSLVQGDGYTF. The chain joins TRBV5-4 to TRBJ1-2; the match to TRBD1 covers 8 bases. This CDR3 has 13 amino acids. With V trimmed by 0 bases and J by 8 bases, 3 bases remained unmatched. The V gene's germline CDR1 is SGHNT and CDR2 YYREEE (reference sequence).